The 30 T cell receptor beta chains in this list originate from one sample, sequenced in a study of blood T cell repertoires in COVID-19. The method was immunoSEQ multiplex PCR; TCRdb's version includes in-frame clones alone and lacks a portion of them. The sample contains about 150,000 clones, about 80% of which appear only once. Sample: peripheral blood. These receptors all stem from a woman of 80 years or more with acute or convalescent COVID-19.

This chain joins TRBV21-1 and TRBJ2-7; the tabulated D call, TRBD2, remains unverified against the DNA. TRBV21-1 represents a pseudogene. The CDR3 is 17 residues long. Written as DNA, the CDR3 is TGTGCCCAGGACCCCCTCCTGGCCGGGACTATCTCCTACGAGCAGTACTTC. Translation gives CAQDPLLAGTISYEQYF.

The chain employs TRBV9 and TRBJ1-5, with 8 bases identical to TRBD1. The germline V gene has CDR1 SGDLS and CDR2 YYNGEE. This CDR3 comprises 15 residues. The V and J ends lost 4 bases and 6 bases, in that order; junction bases with no gene match: 9. This CDR3 is CASSRTPGGGQPQHF. The CDR3 DNA sequence: TGTGCCAGCAGCCGAACACCAGGGGGCGGTCAGCCCCAGCATTTT.

This chain connects TRBV18 to TRBJ1-2; D possibly corresponds to TRBD1 (6 bases). The V gene's germline CDR1 is KGHSH and CDR2 LQKENI. The V and J ends lost 3 bases and 6 bases respectively, with 11 bases between them. This CDR3 has 13 amino acids. The CDR3 nucleotides are TGTGCCAGCTCACCGGACAGCGGGGATGGCTACACCTTC. As protein: CASSPDSGDGYTF.

The J gene is TRBJ1-5, the V gene TRBV6-5; TRBD1 might be the D (6 bases). The CDR3 runs to 14 residues. Per the germline V gene, CDR1 is MNHEY and CDR2 is SVGAGI. V gave up 6 bases and J gave up 3 bases, with 12 bases separating them. DNA of the CDR3: TGTGCCAGCAGCCGGGACATACTCAATCAGCCCCAGCATTTT. Residues: CASSRDILNQPQHF.

This chain links TRBV6-5 with TRBJ1-3; possible D gene TRBD1, 6 bases. The CDR3 runs 15 residues. The V end lost 6 bases, the J end lost 2 bases, and 14 bases lay between the germline ends. Germline V CDR1 and CDR2: MNHEY, SVGAGI. The CDR3, as DNA: TGTGCCAGCAGCTACAGGGTAGCGGCTGGAAACACCATATATTTT. Translating it yields CASSYRVAAGNTIYF.

The gene calls are TRBV18 and TRBJ2-7, with 9 bases identical to TRBD1. V was pared by 4 bases and J by 3 bases, with 4 bases of the junction left unmatched. Germline V lookup: CDR1 KGHSH, CDR2 LQKENI. This CDR3 is built from 14 residues. The CDR3 loop reads CASSQQGAGYEQYF. In DNA, the CDR3 is TGTGCCAGCTCACAACAGGGGGCGGGCTACGAGCAGTACTTC. Supplemented by reference TRBV18 and TRBJ2-7, the full variable domain reads NAGVMQNPRHLVRRRGQEARLRCSPMKGHSHVYWYRQLPEEGLKFMVYLQKENIIDESGMPKERFSAEFPKEGPSILRIQQVVRGDSAAYFCASSQQGAGYEQYFGPGTRLTVT.

The chain uses TRBV6-6 and TRBJ1-3; D remains ambiguous. There are 12 residues in the CDR3. V gave up 7 bases and J gave up 0 bases, with 4 bases separating them. Germline assignment: CDR1 MNHNY and CDR2 SVGAGI (reference sequence). The CDR3 bases are TGTGCCAGCACCAGCTCTGGAAACACCATATATTTT. This translates into CASTSSGNTIYF.

This chain connects TRBV5-1 to TRBJ2-5; D unresolved. The CDR3 totals 13 residues. Trimming took 0 bases from V and 1 from J, leaving 4 bases between them. Per germline, CDR1 SGHRS and CDR2 YFSETQ. The CDR3 is CASSLDSQETQYF. As DNA, the CDR3 is TGCGCCAGCAGCTTGGACAGCCAAGAGACCCAGTACTTC.

In the case of this clone: A junction end diverges from the germline sequence, so it may reflect a read error. This chain uses TRBV7-7 with TRBJ2-5; TRBD1 aligns across 9 bases. The CDR3 is made up of 15 amino acids. Germline V lookup: CDR1 SSHAT, CDR2 FNYEAQ (reference sequence). CDR3 amino acids: CASSLGTGYQETQYF. CDR3 nucleotide sequence: TGTGCTAGCAGCTTAGGGACAGGGTACCAAGAGACCCAGTACTTC.

This clone was counted only a few times. The CDR3, as DNA: TGTGCCAGCTCACCCGGGACAGGAGGAGCAGGAAACACCATATATTTT. Protein: CASSPGTGGAGNTIYF. The chain links TRBV18 to TRBJ1-3, with 8 bases fitting TRBD1. Germline lookup yields CDR1 KGHSH and CDR2 LQKENI. The CDR3 has 16 amino acids. The V and J ends lost 3 bases and 4 bases, in that order; junction bases with no gene match: 8.

V usage is TRBV7-2 and J usage is TRBJ2-7; TRBD1 aligns across 7 bases. The J segment lost 3 bases and the V segment lost 3 bases, leaving 2 bases of the junction unmatched. This CDR3 contains 13 residues. Germline CDR1 SGHTA, CDR2 FQGNSA. CDR3: CASSFRGRYEQYF. The DNA for the CDR3 is TGTGCCAGCAGCTTTAGGGGGCGCTACGAGCAGTACTTC.

This sequence joins TRBV7-9 and TRBJ2-7; no clear D gene. The V end was cut by 5 bases, the J end by 2 bases, with 13 bases between. CDR3 length equals 14 residues. CDR1 SEHNR and CDR2 FQNEAQ come from the germline V gene (reference sequence). The chain's CDR3 is CASSPLGGTYEQYF. The CDR3 DNA is TGTGCCAGCAGCCCCCTAGGCGGAACCTACGAGCAGTACTTC.

Here the CDR3 DNA reads TGTGCCAGCAGTGAAGGGCCGTACGCCGGGGAGCTGTTTTTT. It translates to CASSEGPYAGELFF. The V gene is TRBV2, the J gene TRBJ2-2, with D unclear. Germline V CDR1 and CDR2: SNHLY, FYNNEI. The V and J ends lost 1 base and 6 bases respectively, with 9 bases between them. This CDR3 spans 14 amino acids.

The chain uses TRBV3-1 (or the pseudogene TRBV3-2) and TRBJ1-2; TRBD1 agrees at 7 bases. The V and J ends lost 2 bases and 4 bases, in that order; junction bases with no gene match: 4. The CDR3 is 14 residues long. Per germline, CDR1 LGHDT and CDR2 YNNKEL (reference sequence). CDR3 DNA sequence: TGTGCCAGCAGCCAACGACAGGGAACCTATGGCTACACCTTC. It yields the protein CASSQRQGTYGYTF.

The chain combines TRBV3-1 (or the pseudogene TRBV3-2) with TRBJ2-1; 8 bases agree with TRBD2. The CDR3 contains 12 residues. Trimming took 5 bases from V and 15 from J; bases not matched to a gene: 9. Germline values: CDR1 LGHDT, CDR2 YNNKEL (reference sequence). The CDR3 coding sequence is TGTGCCAGCAGCGCCCCTGGCGGGGGGAGGTTCTTC. Translating gives CASSAPGGGRFF.

The chain carries TRBV18 and TRBJ1-5, with 7 bases that match TRBD1. V dropped 3 bases and J dropped 0; count of bases not matched to a gene: 2. Germline lookup yields CDR1 KGHSH and CDR2 LQKENI. The CDR3 covers 15 residues. Written as DNA, the CDR3 is TGTGCCAGCTCACCGGGGACAGTTAGCAATCAGCCCCAGCATTTT. Amino acid sequence: CASSPGTVSNQPQHF.

The sample holds one count of this clone. J is TRBJ1-1 and V is TRBV9; tentative D call: TRBD1 (5 bases). This CDR3 has 15 amino acids. CDR1 is SGDLS, CDR2 YYNGEE, per germline. Trimming stripped 0 bases from V and 4 bases from J, with 13 bases between. CDR3 DNA: TGTGCCAGCAGCGTAGAGGGTGGGGCTAGCACTGAAGCTTTCTTT. Protein: CASSVEGGASTEAFF.

This clone came up once. This chain joins TRBV10-3 and TRBJ1-2; D is possibly TRBD1 (6 bases). With 4 bases removed from V and 8 bases from J, the gap between germline ends came to 14 bases. Germline V gene lookup returns CDR1 ENHRY and CDR2 SYGVKD. The CDR3 extends over 13 amino acids. This chain's CDR3 is CAISVRPGDGYTF. CDR3 bases: TGTGCCATCAGTGTGAGGCCAGGGGACGGCTACACCTTC.

The chain carries TRBV7-2 and TRBJ2-2; 11 bases match TRBD2. J lost 4 bases, V lost 5 bases, and 3 bases had no gene match. This CDR3 comprises 15 residues. Germline assignment: CDR1 SGHTA and CDR2 FQGNSA. CDR3 DNA sequence: TGTGCCAGCAGCGTGACTAGCGGGGCCACCGGGGAGCTGTTTTTT. Protein product: CASSVTSGATGELFF.

Points on this clone: This sample also contains other DNA sequences that code for the same CDR3. V and J are TRBV12-3 or TRBV12-4 and TRBJ1-5; 10 positions match TRBD1. There are 13 residues in the CDR3. Unmatched junction bases numbered 1, after V lost 6 bases and J lost 5 bases. CDR3 sequence reads: CASRDRGDQPQHF. CDR3 DNA sequence: TGTGCCAGCAGGGACAGGGGGGATCAGCCCCAGCATTTT.

CDR3 region: CASSLEWLVYGYTF. DNA for the CDR3: TGTGCCAGCAGCTTAGAGTGGCTGGTCTATGGCTACACCTTC. The chain has TRBV7-9 and TRBJ1-2, with D unclear. There are 14 residues in the CDR3. Trimming took 1 base from V and 4 from J, leaving 10 bases between them. The germline V gene has CDR1 SEHNR and CDR2 FQNEAQ (reference sequence).

The chain couples TRBV5-1 to TRBJ2-2, with 8 nucleotides matching TRBD2. Germline CDR1 and CDR2: SGHRS and YFSETQ. The V segment lost 0 bases and the J segment 4 bases; nucleotides outside the gene matches: 5. This CDR3 comprises 16 residues. CDR3 in DNA: TGCGCCAGCAGCTTGGTAGCGGGAAGCAGCACCGGGGAGCTGTTTTTT. Protein sequence: CASSLVAGSSTGELFF.

The V and J genes are TRBV10-1 and TRBJ1-2, with no clear D. V lost 1 base, J lost 0 bases, and 3 bases lay in between. This CDR3 has 13 amino acids. The germline V gene has CDR1 WNHNN and CDR2 SYGVQD (reference sequence). As DNA, the CDR3 is TGCGCCAGCAGTGAGTACACTAACTATGGCTACACCTTC. Its protein is CASSEYTNYGYTF.

This clone was counted once. This rearrangement joins TRBV11-2 to TRBJ1-1; D is ambiguous. The length of the CDR3 is 15 residues. Germline CDR1 reads SGHAT; CDR2 reads FQNNGV. The V end was cut by 0 bases, the J end by 5 bases, with 13 bases between. In DNA form, the CDR3 reads TGTGCCAGCAGCTTAGATGTGGGAGGAGGTACTGAAGCTTTCTTT. Protein: CASSLDVGGGTEAFF.

This chain uses TRBV25-1 with TRBJ2-7, with D possibly matching TRBD1 (5 bases). This CDR3 has 17 residues. Germline V CDR1 and CDR2: MGHDK, SYGVNS. Trimming left V 1 base short and J 2 bases short, with 18 bases between. The CDR3 reads CASSEFAQGFKTYEQYF. The CDR3 nucleotides are TGTGCCAGCAGTGAATTCGCCCAGGGTTTTAAAACCTACGAGCAGTACTTC.

The V call is TRBV11-2, the J call TRBJ2-1; 9 nucleotides match TRBD2. The V gene end was trimmed by 5 bases and the J gene end by 7 bases; junction bases not matched to a gene: 9. Germline CDR1 SGHAT, CDR2 FQNNGV. The CDR3 is 15 residues long. The CDR3: CASSPLAGPSNEQFF. In DNA form, the CDR3 reads TGTGCCAGCAGCCCACTAGCGGGTCCAAGTAATGAGCAGTTCTTC.

This chain uses TRBV18 with TRBJ1-4; maybe TRBD1 (5 bases). V was pared by 2 bases and J by 2 bases, with 6 bases between. Germline-derived CDR1 and CDR2 are KGHSH and LQKENI. CDR3 length: 14 residues. The CDR3 region has the DNA TGTGCCAGCTCACCAGGGGCGACTAATGAAAAACTGTTTTTT. Protein sequence: CASSPGATNEKLFF.

The chain employs TRBV2 and TRBJ1-4; 7 positions agree with TRBD1. The CDR3 is made up of 14 amino acids. Germline trimming cut 2 bases from V and 5 bases from J; bases unmatched to any gene: 2. Germline V gene lookup returns CDR1 SNHLY and CDR2 FYNNEI. CDR3: CASSELQGNEKLFF. The CDR3 coding sequence is TGTGCCAGCAGTGAATTACAGGGGAATGAAAAACTGTTTTTT.

J is TRBJ2-1 and V is TRBV9; 7 nucleotides line up with TRBD1. CDR3 length equals 14 residues. CDR1 and CDR2 (germline): SGDLS, YYNGEE. V shed 4 bases and J 5 bases; nucleotides not matched to a gene: 6. The CDR3 protein is CASSQGGTNNEQFF. Here the CDR3 DNA reads TGTGCCAGCAGCCAAGGGGGCACTAACAATGAGCAGTTCTTC.

J is TRBJ2-1 and V is TRBV7-3, with 9 bases matching TRBD2. J lost 5 bases, V lost 4 bases, and 6 bases had no gene match. The germline V gene has CDR1 SGHTA and CDR2 FQGTGA. The CDR3 has 15 amino acids. The CDR3 loop reads CASSSYSGGNNEQFF. As DNA, the CDR3 is TGTGCCAGCAGCTCTTATAGCGGGGGCAACAATGAGCAGTTCTTC.